This T cell receptor (beta chain) was retrieved from a study of blood T cell repertoires in COVID-19 (dated by TCRdb to about 2020). Regarding the study in general: Collaborator samples came from the United States, Italy and Spain and covered acute and convalescent phases of COVID-19. The prospective study material was composed of cDNA or gDNA derived from T cells, B-cell-depleted T cells, or PBMCs. Subjects who had been exposed to COVID-19, were actively infected with it, or had recovered from it provided the deeply sampled blood TCRbeta repertoires that made up the dataset. The repertoires were released in a freely available public database intended as a resource for research on the immune response to SARS-CoV-2. Samples were obtained from the ongoing ImmuneRACE study (first 160 participants) and from about 1,300 subjects provided by 6 global collaborators. A de-identified subject ID, COVID-19 status, age in years and sex were almost always included in the sample metadata. Where available, HLA class I and class II types were taken from metadata supplied by the sample provider and were not determined by assay-based typing. What the study reported, not specific to this receptor: Clinical and demographic metadata were provided uncurated, with the amount varying by source and participant.

In the case of this clone: Its antigen target is currently unknown. No much larger clone is present one base from it, and per-base qualities are unavailable.

From the cysteine through the phenylalanine, the CDR3 covers 16 amino acids. Only CDR3 DNA remains: 48 bases, in frame from the first base. V is reduced by 1 base and J by 2 bases, leaving a spacing of 13 bases between them. CDR1 and CDR2, looked up from the germline V gene, are SGHTA and FQGTGA. A second Seattle source provided samples from volunteer blood donors who had recovered from COVID-19. Whole blood was collected in K2EDTA tubes by collaborating institutions according to the institutions' own protocols. Collaborator samples were shipped for TCRbeta analysis as frozen whole blood, isolated PBMCs, or DNA extracted from either sample type. TCRbeta CDR3 regions were amplified from genomic DNA by means of the immunoSEQ Assay, a bias-controlled multiplex PCR. The paper's processing steps were these. Nucleated cell counts per sample were estimated from amplification of reference gene primers within the assay. To quantify the absolute abundance of each unique TCRbeta CDR3 rearrangement, sequence reads were collapsed and filtered. For each sample, productive Simpson clonality was calculated as the square root of Simpson's diversity index over productive rearrangements. TCRdb took this table from immuneACCESS and kept in-frame rearrangements with V and J called. Such tables lack part of the clones; where checked against another copy, unresolved V genes explain under half of the gap, and the rest is unexplained. V, J and clone size are taken as reported in that table, and D and trimming were inferred from the DNA itself. The sample yields 200,000 to 300,000 clones; 70% to 90% were counted once. About 3.1% of the sample rests with the top ten.

The clonotype comes from a woman aged 25 to 45 who had recovered from COVID-19. Source material: peripheral blood. Recombination linked TRBV7-3 to TRBJ2-3; perhaps TRBD2 is the D gene, with 6 bases matching. The CDR3 is CASSLMGTGDTDTQYF. The nucleotide sequence is given as TGTGCCAGCAGCTTAATGGGGACTGGAGACACAGATACGCAGTATTTT.